This T cell receptor (beta chain) came from a study of blood T cell repertoires in COVID-19. Across the whole study: The samples span acute and convalescent COVID-19 from the United States, Italy and Spain. T cells, B-cell-depleted T cells, or PBMCs supplied cDNA or gDNA.

CDR1 is MDHEN and CDR2 is SYDVKM in the germline V gene. The ends were cut back, 6 bases at V and 1 base at J, with 12 bases in the middle. The CDR3 loop spans 14 amino acids. The Seattle patients, enrolled during active infection, were followed longitudinally. Methods used by the authors: Reference gene primer amplification gave nucleated cell count estimates. Here immunoSEQ multiplex PCR was the method, and the copy in TCRdb shows in-frame clones only, minus some. The V and J calls and clone size come from that table; D and trimming were worked out from the DNA. Of approximately 140,000 clones listed, 84% were seen once; the top ten hold approximately 9%.

This receptor was obtained from a man younger than 45 with COVID-19, enrolled during active disease. The gene calls are TRBV28 and TRBJ1-1; a possible D gene is TRBD1 (6 bases). Sequencing used peripheral blood. As DNA, the CDR3 is TGTGCCAGCAGCCACAGGGCGGCGAACACTGAAGCTTTCTTT. Protein: CASSHRAANTEAFF.